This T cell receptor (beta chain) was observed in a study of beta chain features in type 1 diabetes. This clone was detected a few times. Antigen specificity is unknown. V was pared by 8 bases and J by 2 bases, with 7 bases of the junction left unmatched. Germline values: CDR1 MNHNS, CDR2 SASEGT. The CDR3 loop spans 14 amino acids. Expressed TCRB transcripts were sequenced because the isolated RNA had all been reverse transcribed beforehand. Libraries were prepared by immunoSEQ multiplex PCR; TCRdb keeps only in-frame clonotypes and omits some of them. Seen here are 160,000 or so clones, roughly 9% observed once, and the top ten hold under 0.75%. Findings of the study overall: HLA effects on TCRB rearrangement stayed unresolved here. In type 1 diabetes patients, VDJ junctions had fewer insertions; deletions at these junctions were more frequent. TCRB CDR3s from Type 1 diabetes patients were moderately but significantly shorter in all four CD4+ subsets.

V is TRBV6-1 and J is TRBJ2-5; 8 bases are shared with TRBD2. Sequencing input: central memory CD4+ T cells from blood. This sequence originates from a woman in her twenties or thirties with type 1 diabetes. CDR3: CASFRTSRQETQYF. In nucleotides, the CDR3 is TGTGCCAGCTTTCGGACTAGCAGACAAGAGACCCAGTACTTC.